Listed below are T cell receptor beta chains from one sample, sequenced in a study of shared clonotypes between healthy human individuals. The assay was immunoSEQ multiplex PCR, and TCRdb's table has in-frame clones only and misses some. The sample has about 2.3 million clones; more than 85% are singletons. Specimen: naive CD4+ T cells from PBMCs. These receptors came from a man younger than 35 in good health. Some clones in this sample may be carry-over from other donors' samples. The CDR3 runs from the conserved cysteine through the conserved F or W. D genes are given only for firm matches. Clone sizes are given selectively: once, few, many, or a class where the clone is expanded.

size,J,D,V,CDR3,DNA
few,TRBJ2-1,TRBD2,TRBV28,CASSSYSGSSYNEQFF,TGTGCCAGCAGTTCCTATAGCGGGAGCTCCTACAATGAGCAGTTCTTC
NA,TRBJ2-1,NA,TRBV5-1,CASSLLSGLYNEQFF,TGCGCCAGCAGCTTGTTAAGCGGGCTGTACAATGAGCAGTTCTTC
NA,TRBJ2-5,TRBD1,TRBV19,CASSFSGTGVQETQYF,TGTGCCAGTAGTTTCTCCGGGACAGGGGTACAAGAGACCCAGTACTTC
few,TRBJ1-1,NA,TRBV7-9,CASSFDGNTEAFF,TGTGCCAGCAGCTTTGACGGGAACACTGAAGCTTTCTTT
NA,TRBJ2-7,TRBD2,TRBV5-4,CASSSRTSGGYEQYF,TGTGCCAGCAGCTCCCGGACTAGCGGTGGCTACGAGCAGTACTTC
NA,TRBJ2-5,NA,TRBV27,CASGSKGTQYF,TGTGCCAGCGGGTCCAAGGGGACCCAGTACTTC
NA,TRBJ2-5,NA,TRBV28,CASSLDKGETQYF,TGTGCCAGCAGTTTGGACAAGGGGGAGACCCAGTACTTC
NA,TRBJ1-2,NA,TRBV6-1,CASSAARGAAAGYTF,TGTGCCAGCAGCGCCGCGCGTGGGGCCGCCGCTGGCTACACCTTC
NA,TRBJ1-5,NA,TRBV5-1,CASSLIWGQPQHF,TGCGCCAGCAGCTTGATATGGGGACAGCCCCAGCATTTT
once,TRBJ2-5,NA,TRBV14,CASSQDGQFYQETQYF,TGTGCCAGCAGCCAAGATGGACAGTTCTACCAAGAGACCCAGTACTTC
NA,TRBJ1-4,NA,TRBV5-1,CASSLRPAGTNEKLFF,TGCGCCAGCAGCCTCAGGCCGGCGGGAACTAATGAAAAACTGTTTTTT
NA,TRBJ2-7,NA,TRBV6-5,CASSTWRQAYEQYF,TGTGCCAGCAGTACCTGGCGACAGGCCTACGAGCAGTACTTC
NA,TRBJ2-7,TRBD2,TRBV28,CASSTSQTSGRARQYF,TGTGCCAGCAGCACGAGTCAGACTAGCGGGAGGGCCAGGCAGTACTTC
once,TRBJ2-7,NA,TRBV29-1,CSARRGNEQYF,TGCAGCGCGAGAAGAGGGAACGAGCAGTACTTC
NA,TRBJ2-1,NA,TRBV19,CASSSQGTYNEQFF,TGTGCCAGTAGTTCACAGGGCACCTACAATGAGCAGTTCTTC
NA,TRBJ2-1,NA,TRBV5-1,CASSLGDLRGLSYNEQFF,TGCGCCAGCAGCTTGGGGGACCTTCGCGGACTCTCCTACAATGAGCAGTTCTTC
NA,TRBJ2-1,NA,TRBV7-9,CASSFYPQEQFF,TGTGCCAGCAGCTTTTATCCGCAGGAGCAGTTCTTC
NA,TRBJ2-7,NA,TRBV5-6,CASSRTDRHEQYF,TGTGCCAGCAGCCGGACGGACCGCCACGAGCAGTACTTC
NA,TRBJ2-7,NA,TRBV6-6,CASSYSNLAGYEQYF,TGTGCCAGCAGTTACTCGAATTTGGCGGGGTACGAGCAGTACTTC
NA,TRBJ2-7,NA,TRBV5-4,CASSSRLDTYEQYF,TGTGCCAGCAGCTCCCGACTCGATACCTACGAGCAGTACTTC
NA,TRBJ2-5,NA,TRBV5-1,CASSHGLETQYF,TGCGCCAGCAGCCATGGACTAGAGACCCAGTACTTC
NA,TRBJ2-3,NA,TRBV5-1,CASSLSAARVDTQYF,TGCGCCAGCAGCTTGTCGGCAGCTCGGGTAGATACGCAGTATTTT